This TCR beta chain was identified during a study of blood T cell repertoires in COVID-19. Study summary: PBMCs, B-cell-depleted T cells, or T cells were the source of the cDNA or gDNA that made up the material.

Patients from Seattle were sampled longitudinally, starting during active infection. Trimming cost V 4 bases and J 3 bases, with 14 bases left between them. Germline values: CDR1 SGHNT, CDR2 YYREEE (reference sequence). This CDR3 is 16 amino acids long. Profiled with immunoSEQ multiplex PCR; TCRdb holds only in-frame clones, not every one. Of about 250,000 clones in the sample, about 80% are singletons; the top ten hold around a sixth. The receptor comes from a person in their 70s with COVID-19, enrolled during active disease. This chain connects TRBV5-4 to TRBJ1-6, with D perhaps TRBD1 (6 bases). The sample comprised peripheral blood. CDR3 nucleotides: TGTGCCAGCAGCCCGCAAACGGGACACTATAATTCACCCCTCCACTTT. Protein sequence: CASSPQTGHYNSPLHF.